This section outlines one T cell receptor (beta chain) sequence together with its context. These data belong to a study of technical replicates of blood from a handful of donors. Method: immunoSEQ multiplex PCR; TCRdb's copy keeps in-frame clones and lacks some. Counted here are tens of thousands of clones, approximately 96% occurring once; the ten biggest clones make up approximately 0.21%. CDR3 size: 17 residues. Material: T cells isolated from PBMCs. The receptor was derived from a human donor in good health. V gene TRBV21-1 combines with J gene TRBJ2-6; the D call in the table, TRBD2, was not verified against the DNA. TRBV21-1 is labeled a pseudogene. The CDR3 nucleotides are TGTGCCAGCAGTAGACTAGCGGCCCGTTTTGGGGCCAACGTCCTGACTTTC. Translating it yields CASSRLAARFGANVLTF.